This T cell receptor beta chain was sequenced in a study of blood T cell repertoires in COVID-19. Sequencing was performed with immunoSEQ multiplex PCR; in TCRdb, only in-frame clones are kept and a portion is missing. The table has about 160,000 clones, approximately 85% seen once. The V gene lost 1 base and the J gene lost 2 bases, with 7 bases spanning the gap. Looked up from germline, CDR1 is SGHNT and CDR2 is YENEEA. CDR3 length: 14 residues. Input material: peripheral blood. The gene calls are TRBV11-3 and TRBJ2-3; unclear D gene. This TCR came from a man older than 75 with COVID-19, enrolled during active disease. Here the CDR3 reads CASSLGPITDTQYF. DNA of the CDR3: TGTGCCAGCAGCTTAGGTCCTATCACAGATACGCAGTATTTT.